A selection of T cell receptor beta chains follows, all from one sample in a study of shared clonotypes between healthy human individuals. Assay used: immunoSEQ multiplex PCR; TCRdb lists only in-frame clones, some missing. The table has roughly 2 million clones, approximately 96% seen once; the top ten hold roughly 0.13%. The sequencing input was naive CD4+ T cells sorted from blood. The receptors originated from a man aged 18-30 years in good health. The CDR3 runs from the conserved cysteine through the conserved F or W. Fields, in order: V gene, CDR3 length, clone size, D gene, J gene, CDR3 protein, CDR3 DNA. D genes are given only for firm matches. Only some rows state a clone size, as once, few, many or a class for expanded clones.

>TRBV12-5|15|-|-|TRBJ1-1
CASGRTQTGFTEAFF
TGTGCTAGTGGGCGAACCCAGACAGGATTCACTGAAGCTTTCTTT
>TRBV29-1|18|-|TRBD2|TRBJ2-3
CSVDMLQGLAGFTDTQYF
TGCAGCGTTGATATGTTACAGGGACTAGCGGGGTTCACAGATACGCAGTATTTT
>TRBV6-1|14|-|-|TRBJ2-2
CASSDNRAGGELFF
TGTGCCAGCAGTGATAACAGGGCTGGCGGGGAGCTGTTTTTT
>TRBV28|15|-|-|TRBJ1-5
CASNPDGASNQPQHF
TGTGCCAGCAACCCGGACGGGGCTAGCAATCAGCCCCAGCATTTT
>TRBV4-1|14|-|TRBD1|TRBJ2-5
CASSQDDRAETQYF
TGCGCCAGCAGCCAAGACGACAGGGCGGAGACCCAGTACTTC
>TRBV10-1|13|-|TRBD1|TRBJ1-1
CASRETGGTEAFF
TGCGCCAGCAGGGAGACAGGGGGCACTGAAGCTTTCTTT
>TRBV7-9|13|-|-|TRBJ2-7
CASSLGPDYEQYF
TGTGCCAGCAGCTTAGGACCGGACTACGAGCAGTACTTC
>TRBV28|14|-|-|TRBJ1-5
CASSLQASNQPQHF
TGTGCCAGCAGTTTACAGGCTAGCAATCAGCCCCAGCATTTT
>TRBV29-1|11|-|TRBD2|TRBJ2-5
CSVGGEETQYF
TGCAGCGTGGGGGGGGAAGAGACCCAGTACTTC
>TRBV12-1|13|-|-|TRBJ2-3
CASGPLHTDTQYF
TGTGCCAGCGGGCCGTTGCATACAGATACGCAGTATTTT
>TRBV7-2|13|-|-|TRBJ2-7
CASSLVRAYEQYF
TGTGCCAGCAGCTTAGTTAGAGCCTACGAGCAGTACTTC
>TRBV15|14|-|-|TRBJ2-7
CATSRDVGPYEQYF
TGTGCCACCAGCAGAGATGTCGGGCCCTACGAGCAGTACTTC
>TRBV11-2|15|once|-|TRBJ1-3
CASSRGVHSGNTIYF
TGTGCCAGCAGCAGGGGGGTCCACTCTGGAAACACCATATATTTT
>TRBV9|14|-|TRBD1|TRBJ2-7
CASSPRDSGYEQYF
TGTGCCAGCAGCCCTAGGGACAGCGGCTACGAGCAGTACTTC
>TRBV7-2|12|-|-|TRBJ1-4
CASSLVGTDLFF
TGTGCCAGCAGCTTAGTCGGGACGGACCTGTTTTTT
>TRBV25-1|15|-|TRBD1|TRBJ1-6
CASSELGQGNSPLHF
TGTGCCAGCAGTGAACTGGGACAGGGAAATTCACCCCTCCACTTT
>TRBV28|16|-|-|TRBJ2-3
CASSHNGGLSTDTQYF
TGTGCCAGCAGCCATAACGGGGGGCTTAGCACAGATACGCAGTATTTT
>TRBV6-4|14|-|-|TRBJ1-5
CANSDRNSNQPQHF
TGTGCCAACTCGGACAGAAATAGCAATCAGCCCCAGCATTTT
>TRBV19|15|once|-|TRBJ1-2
CASSIAHQGSNGYTF
TGTGCCAGTAGTATAGCGCACCAGGGGTCGAATGGCTACACCTTC
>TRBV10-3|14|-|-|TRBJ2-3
CAIRGTDGADTQYF
TGTGCCATCCGGGGGACAGATGGGGCAGATACGCAGTATTTT